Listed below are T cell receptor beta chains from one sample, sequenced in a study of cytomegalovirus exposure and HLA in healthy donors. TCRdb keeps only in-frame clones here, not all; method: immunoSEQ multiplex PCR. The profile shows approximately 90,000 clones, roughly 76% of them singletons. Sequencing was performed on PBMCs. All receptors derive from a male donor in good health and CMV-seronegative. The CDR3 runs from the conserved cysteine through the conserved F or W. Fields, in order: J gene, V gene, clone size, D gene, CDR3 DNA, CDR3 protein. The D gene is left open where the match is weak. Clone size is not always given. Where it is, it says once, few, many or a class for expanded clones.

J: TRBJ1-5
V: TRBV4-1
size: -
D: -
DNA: TGCGCCAGCAGCCAAGAGGGGGCACCAAATAGCAATCAGCCCCAGCATTTT
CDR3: CASSQEGAPNSNQPQHF

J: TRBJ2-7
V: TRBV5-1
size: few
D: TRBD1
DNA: TGCGCCAGCAGCCCCTGGGGACAGGGACAGGAGCAGTACTTC
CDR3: CASSPWGQGQEQYF

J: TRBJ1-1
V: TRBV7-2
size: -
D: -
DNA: TGTGCCAGCAGCGTCTTTGGGGGCTTTAACACTGAAGCTTTCTTT
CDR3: CASSVFGGFNTEAFF

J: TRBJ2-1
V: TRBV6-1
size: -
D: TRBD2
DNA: TGTGCCAGCAGTGCGGGTCGGGGGACTAGCGGTTACAATGAGCAGTTCTTC
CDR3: CASSAGRGTSGYNEQFF

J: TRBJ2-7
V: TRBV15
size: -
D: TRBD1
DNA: TGTGCCACCAGCAGAGGTAACAGGGGGATCGAGCAGTACTTC
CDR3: CATSRGNRGIEQYF

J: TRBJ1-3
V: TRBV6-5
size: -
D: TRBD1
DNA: TGTGCCAGCAGTTGGGACAGGGGATACACCATATATTTT
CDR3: CASSWDRGYTIYF

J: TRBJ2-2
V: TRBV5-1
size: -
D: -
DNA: TGCGCCAGCGGCTTGGCGAACAGGGACACCGGGGAGCTGTTTTTT
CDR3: CASGLANRDTGELFF

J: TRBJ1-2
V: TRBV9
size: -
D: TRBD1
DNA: TGTGCCAGCAGCCCCCTCCCGGGACAGGCCGATAACTATGGCTACACCTTC
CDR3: CASSPLPGQADNYGYTF

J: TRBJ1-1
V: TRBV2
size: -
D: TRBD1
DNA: TGTGCCAGCAGCTCACAGGGGAATGGAGCTGAAGCTTTCTTT
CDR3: CASSSQGNGAEAFF

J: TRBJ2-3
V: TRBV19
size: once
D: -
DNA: TGTGCCAGTAGTGAAATAGCGGAGGGTAAAGATACGCAGTATTTT
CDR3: CASSEIAEGKDTQYF

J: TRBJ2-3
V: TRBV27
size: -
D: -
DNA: TGTGCCAGCATGGTGGGGCGGACAGATACGCAGTATTTT
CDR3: CASMVGRTDTQYF

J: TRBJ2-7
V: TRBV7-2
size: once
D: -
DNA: TGTGCCAGCAGCTTAGCGCTGTGGCAGGGTTCCTACGAGCAGTACTTC
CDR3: CASSLALWQGSYEQYF

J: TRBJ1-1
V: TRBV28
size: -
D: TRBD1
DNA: TGTGCCAGCAGCCGAGACAGGGGCACCAACACTGAAGCTTTCTTT
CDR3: CASSRDRGTNTEAFF

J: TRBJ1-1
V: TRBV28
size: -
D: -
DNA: TGTGCCAGCAGTACAAACGGGGTAGCTTTCTTT
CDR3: CASSTNGVAFF

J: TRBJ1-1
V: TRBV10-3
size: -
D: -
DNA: TGTGCCGTAAGCGAGGGCCCGAACACTGAAGCTTTCTTT
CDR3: CAVSEGPNTEAFF

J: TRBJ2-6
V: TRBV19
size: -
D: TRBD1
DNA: TGTGCCAGTACCGGGGACAGGGGCCCGTCTGGGGCCAACGTCCTGACTTTC
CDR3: CASTGDRGPSGANVLTF

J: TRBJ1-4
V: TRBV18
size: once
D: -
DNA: TGTGCCAGCTCACCGCCAGGGGCTAATGAAAAACTGTTTTTT
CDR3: CASSPPGANEKLFF

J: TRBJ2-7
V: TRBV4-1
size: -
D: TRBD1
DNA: TGCGCCAGCAGCCACCAGAGACAGGGATCCCCCTACGAGCAGTACTTC
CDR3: CASSHQRQGSPYEQYF

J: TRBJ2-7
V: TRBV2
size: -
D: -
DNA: TGTGCCAGCAGTGAATCCGGGTTCGGTGGGTACTTC
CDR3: CASSESGFGGYF

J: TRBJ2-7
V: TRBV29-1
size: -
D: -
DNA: TGCAGCGTTTTGGAGAGCTACGAGCAGTACTTC
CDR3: CSVLESYEQYF

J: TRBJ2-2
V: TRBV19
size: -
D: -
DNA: TGTGCCAGTACCCAAGACTGGGGCGGCACCGGGGAGCTGTTTTTT
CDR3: CASTQDWGGTGELFF

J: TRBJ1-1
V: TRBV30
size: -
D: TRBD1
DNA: TGTGCCTGGAAGGGCAGGGGGCGAGCTTTCTTT
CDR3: CAWKGRGRAFF

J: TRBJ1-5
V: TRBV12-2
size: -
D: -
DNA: TGTGCAAGTCGCTTAGCGCTCTACCTCCGGGGGGCTGAGAGGGATCAGCCCCAGCATTTT
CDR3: CASRLALYLRGAERDQPQHF

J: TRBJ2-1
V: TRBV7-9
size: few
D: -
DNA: TGTTCCAGCAGCTTAGAGTACAGGGTTCAGTTCTTC
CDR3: CSSSLEYRVQFF

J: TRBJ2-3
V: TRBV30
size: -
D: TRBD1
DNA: TGTGCCTGGAGTCGGGACAGGCCTACAGATACGCAGTATTTT
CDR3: CAWSRDRPTDTQYF

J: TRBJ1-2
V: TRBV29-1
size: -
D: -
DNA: TGCAGCGTTGCTAACAGAGAAGCCTGGGGCTACACCTTC
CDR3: CSVANREAWGYTF

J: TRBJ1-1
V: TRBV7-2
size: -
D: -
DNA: TGTGCCAGCAGCTTTGGGCAGTTACTGAACACTGAAGCTTTCTTT
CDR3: CASSFGQLLNTEAFF

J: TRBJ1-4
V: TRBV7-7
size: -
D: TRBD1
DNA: TGTGCTAGCAGCCGGGACAGGGGTGAAAAACTGTTTTTT
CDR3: CASSRDRGEKLFF

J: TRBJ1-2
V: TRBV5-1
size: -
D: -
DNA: TGCGCCAGCAGCTTCGGACAGCGGATGTATGGCTACACCTTC
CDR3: CASSFGQRMYGYTF

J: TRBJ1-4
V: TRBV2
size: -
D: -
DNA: TGTGCCAGCAGTGAAACACATGAAAAACTGTTTTTT
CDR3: CASSETHEKLFF

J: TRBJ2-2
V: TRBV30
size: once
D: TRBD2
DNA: TGTGCCTGGAAGCGGGGGCACACCGGGGAGCTGTTTTTT
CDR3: CAWKRGHTGELFF

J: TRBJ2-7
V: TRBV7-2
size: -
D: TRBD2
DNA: TGTGCCAGCAGCTTAGAACTAGCGGGAGGCAAGCAGTACTTC
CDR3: CASSLELAGGKQYF

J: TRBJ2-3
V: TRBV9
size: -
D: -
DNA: TGTGCCAGCAGCGCCCTGACTAAAAGCACAGATACGCAGTATTTT
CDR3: CASSALTKSTDTQYF

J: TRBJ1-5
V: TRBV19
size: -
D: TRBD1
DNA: TGTGCCAGTAAAAGGGACAGGGGGTATAGCAATCAGCCCCAGCATTTT
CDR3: CASKRDRGYSNQPQHF

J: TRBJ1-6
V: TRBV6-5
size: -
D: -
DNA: TGTGCCAGCGTCGACAGGTCGGGGAATTCACCCCTCCACTTT
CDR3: CASVDRSGNSPLHF

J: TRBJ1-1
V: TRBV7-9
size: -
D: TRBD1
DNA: TGTGCCAGCAGCTTACAGGGGGCAGGGGACATTGAAGCTTTCTTT
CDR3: CASSLQGAGDIEAFF